Sequencing of this TCR beta chain was carried out in a study of blood T cell repertoires in COVID-19. About the research overall: PBMCs, B-cell-depleted T cells, or T cells were the source of the cDNA or gDNA that made up the material.

The CDR3 has 13 amino acids. The germline gives CDR1 SGDLS, CDR2 YYNGEE. V was trimmed by 8 bases and J by 0 bases, leaving 9 bases between them. Profiled with immunoSEQ multiplex PCR; TCRdb holds only in-frame clones, not every one. The data contain 200,000 to 250,000 clones, approximately 90% of them singletons. Cohorts were determined from participant-reported clinical history. Within the 2 weeks before study entry, each person in the exposed group met a COVID-19 case. This clone was seen a few times. V gene TRBV9 combines with J gene TRBJ1-3; D is perhaps TRBD1 (6 bases). This sequence originates from a man aged 50-60 years who had been exposed to COVID-19. The source material was PBMCs or T cells enriched from blood (not recorded which). The CDR3 nucleotides are TGTGCCAGTCAGGGGAGCTCTGGAAACACCATATATTTT. Its translation is CASQGSSGNTIYF.